A selection of T cell receptor beta chains follows, all from one sample in a study of PD-1 blockade in classical Hodgkin lymphoma. TCRdb's table, derived via immunoSEQ multiplex PCR, lists solely in-frame clones and lacks some. The sample includes some 100,000 clones, around 93% of them seen just once. Source: peripheral blood mononuclear cells (PBMCs), taken before the fourth cycle of nivolumab. These receptors all stem from a human donor with classical Hodgkin lymphoma. CDR3s include the opening cysteine and the closing phenylalanine or tryptophan. The D gene is left open where the match is weak. Rows may omit the clone size; those that give it use once, few, many or a size class.

V gene,J gene,D gene,clone size,CDR3 protein,CDR3 DNA
TRBV28,TRBJ1-1,-,once,CASSLPNFEAFF,TGTGCCAGCAGTTTACCCAATTTCGAAGCTTTCTTT
TRBV5-4,TRBJ2-5,TRBD2,-,CASSPSGMGQETQYF,TGTGCCAGCAGCCCTAGCGGGATGGGCCAAGAGACCCAGTACTTC
TRBV18,TRBJ2-1,TRBD1,-,CASSPGTRDRGWSYNEQFF,TGTGCCAGCTCACCAGGAACCCGGGACAGGGGATGGTCCTACAATGAGCAGTTCTTC
TRBV14,TRBJ2-1,TRBD2,-,CASSHSSGRGEQFF,TGTGCCAGCAGCCATTCTAGCGGGAGAGGCGAGCAGTTCTTC
TRBV30,TRBJ1-2,-,once,CAWSVLIGGGYTF,TGTGCCTGGAGTGTACTCATCGGGGGGGGCTACACCTTC
TRBV6-6,TRBJ1-1,-,-,CAISLTATSRTEAFF,TGTGCCATCTCCTTGACAGCCACCTCCCGGACTGAAGCTTTCTTT
TRBV2,TRBJ2-5,TRBD1,-,CAGRGQGYQETQYF,TGTGCCGGACGAGGACAGGGCTATCAAGAGACCCAGTACTTC
TRBV7-9,TRBJ1-3,-,-,CASSPTSGREGNTIYF,TGTGCCAGCAGCCCAACCTCGGGACGGGAGGGAAACACCATATATTTT
TRBV14,TRBJ1-1,-,-,CASSNQVNTEAFF,TGTGCCAGCAGCAATCAGGTGAACACTGAAGCTTTCTTT
TRBV28,TRBJ2-7,-,-,CASSSRVHEQYF,TGTGCCAGCAGTTCCAGGGTCCACGAGCAGTACTTC
TRBV25-1,TRBJ2-6,-,-,CASSASLGANVLTF,TGTGCCAGCAGTGCGTCGCTTGGGGCCAACGTCCTGACTTTC
TRBV5-1,TRBJ1-1,-,-,CASSRVPGARGTEAFF,TGCGCCAGCAGCAGGGTACCGGGCGCGCGGGGCACTGAAGCTTTCTTT
TRBV6-4,TRBJ2-3,TRBD1,-,CASSLTGLRADTQYF,TGTGCCAGCAGCCTGACAGGGCTCCGGGCAGATACGCAGTATTTT
TRBV19,TRBJ1-2,TRBD1,-,CASSLKTGSYGYTF,TGTGCCAGTAGCCTTAAGACAGGGAGCTATGGCTACACCTTC
TRBV7-9,TRBJ2-7,-,-,CASSKDLTYEQYF,TGTGCCAGCAGCAAAGACTTAACCTACGAGCAGTACTTC
TRBV27,TRBJ2-7,-,-,CASRSGYEQYF,TGTGCCAGCAGATCGGGCTACGAGCAGTACTTC
TRBV18,TRBJ2-7,TRBD1,-,CASSPGTGGSYEQYF,TGTGCCAGCTCACCAGGGACAGGGGGATCCTACGAGCAGTACTTC
TRBV7-9,TRBJ1-5,-,-,CASSYDTYNQPQHF,TGTGCCAGCAGCTACGACACCTACAATCAGCCCCAGCATTTT
TRBV5-6,TRBJ2-7,TRBD1,-,CASSSPGGNGQGFFYEQYF,TGTGCCAGCAGCTCGCCAGGGGGGAACGGACAGGGGTTTTTCTACGAGCAGTACTTC
TRBV29-1,TRBJ1-2,-,-,CSARLPRDYTF,TGCAGCGCCCGATTGCCTCGGGACTACACCTTC
TRBV9,TRBJ2-7,-,-,CASTPEGETTYEQYF,TGTGCCAGCACCCCCGAGGGGGAAACCACCTACGAGCAGTACTTC
TRBV29-1,TRBJ2-4,TRBD1,-,CSVVWTGAGEGIQYF,TGCAGCGTTGTTTGGACAGGGGCAGGGGAAGGTATTCAGTACTTC
TRBV6-5,TRBJ2-7,TRBD1,-,CASSSRQGIGYEQYF,TGTGCCAGCAGTTCTCGACAGGGAATAGGGTACGAGCAGTACTTC
TRBV5-1,TRBJ1-2,TRBD1,-,CASSLLGTGGDSYGYTF,TGCGCCAGCAGCTTGCTCGGGACAGGGGGCGATAGCTATGGCTACACCTTC
TRBV2,TRBJ2-1,TRBD1,-,CASSATGGSHNEQFF,TGTGCCAGCAGTGCAACAGGGGGCTCCCACAATGAGCAGTTCTTC
TRBV7-7,TRBJ2-1,TRBD2,once,CASSPSGSLFNEQFF,TGTGCCAGCAGTCCTAGCGGGAGTCTATTCAATGAGCAGTTCTTC
TRBV27,TRBJ2-7,-,-,CASSLLGRRRHF,TGTGCCAGCAGTTTACTCGGACGGAGAAGGCACTTC
TRBV7-6,TRBJ1-1,-,-,CASSATGTLGIEAFF,TGTGCCAGCAGCGCGACCGGGACACTTGGTATTGAAGCTTTCTTT
TRBV5-6,TRBJ1-2,-,-,CASSPGPNNYGYTF,TGTGCCAGCAGCCCGGGACCGAATAACTATGGCTACACCTTC